The rows below give T cell receptor beta chains drawn from one sample of a study of OX40 agonist ivuxolimab in advanced cancers. Profiled with immunoSEQ multiplex PCR; TCRdb holds only in-frame clones, not every one. The repertoire consists of around 74,000 clones, with roughly 91% occurring once and the leading ten covering more than 2.5%. The sample in question was CD4+ or CD8+ T cells sorted from blood, obtained in a trial of the OX40 agonist ivuxolimab. The receptors come from an adult with an advanced solid tumor such as melanoma, head and neck, liver or kidney cancer. The CDR3 runs from the conserved cysteine through the conserved F or W. The D gene is left open where the match is weak. Some rows mark clone size as missing; the rest say once, few, many or name a class of expanded clone.

d_gene,j_gene,v_gene,abundance,CDR3aa,CDR3nt
TRBD2,TRBJ2-1,TRBV7-9,.,CASSDASGARQFF,TGTGCCAGCAGCGATGCTAGCGGCGCAAGGCAGTTCTTC
TRBD1,TRBJ2-2,TRBV29-1,.,CSVGGWRDRGELFF,TGCAGCGTGGGAGGCTGGCGGGACAGGGGGGAGCTGTTTTTT
.,TRBJ2-7,TRBV5-4,.,CASSWDSTTSYEQYF,TGTGCCAGCAGCTGGGACTCGACTACCTCCTACGAGCAGTACTTC
.,TRBJ2-1,TRBV5-1,.,CASSLGLPTDEQFF,TGCGCCAGCAGCTTGGGACTGCCTACTGATGAGCAGTTCTTC
TRBD2,TRBJ2-1,TRBV6-5,.,CASSYEAGGLREQFF,TGTGCCAGCAGTTACGAGGCGGGGGGGCTGCGGGAGCAGTTCTTC
.,TRBJ1-2,TRBV20-1,.,CSAGFWGGYTF,TGCAGTGCTGGATTCTGGGGGGGGTACACCTTC
TRBD1,TRBJ1-1,TRBV2,few,CASSATWGQGNTEAFF,TGTGCCAGCAGTGCAACCTGGGGACAGGGGAACACTGAAGCTTTCTTT
TRBD2,TRBJ2-2,TRBV2,few,CASTQRGASGTGELFF,TGTGCCAGCACCCAAAGGGGGGCTAGCGGGACCGGGGAGCTGTTTTTT
.,TRBJ1-4,TRBV30,.,CAWSGGQGEKLFF,TGTGCCTGGAGTGGGGGGCAGGGGGAAAAACTGTTTTTT
.,TRBJ1-5,TRBV25-1,.,CASSPDGVQPQHF,TGTGCCAGCAGTCCCGACGGGGTTCAGCCCCAGCATTTT
.,TRBJ2-7,TRBV19,.,CASSRRASGYEQYF,TGTGCCAGTAGCCGGCGGGCCAGCGGCTACGAGCAGTACTTC
.,TRBJ1-1,TRBV6-5,.,CATQQHMNTEAFF,TGTGCCACCCAACAGCACATGAACACTGAAGCTTTCTTT
.,TRBJ1-2,TRBV21-1,.,CAKGADGYTF,TGTGCCAAAGGGGCGGATGGCTACACCTTC
TRBD2,TRBJ2-1,TRBV10-3,.,CAISDPWREGRDEQFF,TGTGCCATCAGTGACCCGTGGCGGGAGGGCCGTGATGAGCAGTTCTTC
TRBD2,TRBJ2-1,TRBV4-1,.,CASSQEELAGEQFF,TGCGCCAGCAGCCAAGAAGAACTAGCGGGTGAGCAGTTCTTC
TRBD1,TRBJ1-1,TRBV18,.,CASSPGQGTEYTEAFF,TGTGCCAGCTCACCAGGGCAGGGGACAGAGTACACTGAAGCTTTCTTT
TRBD1,TRBJ2-2,TRBV5-1,.,CASSLEPGQTNTGELFF,TGCGCCAGCAGCTTGGAACCGGGACAGACGAACACCGGGGAGCTGTTTTTT
.,TRBJ1-3,TRBV5-1,.,CASSSPYSGNTIYF,TGCGCCAGCAGCTCCCCATACAGTGGAAACACCATATATTTT
.,TRBJ1-2,TRBV7-9,.,CASSRVGSYGYTF,TGTGCCAGCAGCCGGGTGGGGAGCTATGGCTACACCTTC
.,TRBJ1-5,TRBV28,.,CASSSPHQPQHF,TGTGCCAGCAGTTCACCTCATCAGCCCCAGCATTTT
.,TRBJ1-5,TRBV19,.,CASRPQPGNNQPQHF,TGTGCCAGTAGACCGCAACCGGGAAACAATCAGCCCCAGCATTTT
.,TRBJ1-3,TRBV4-2,.,CASSLEGTGNTIYF,TGTGCCAGCAGCCTCGAGGGGACTGGAAACACCATATATTTT